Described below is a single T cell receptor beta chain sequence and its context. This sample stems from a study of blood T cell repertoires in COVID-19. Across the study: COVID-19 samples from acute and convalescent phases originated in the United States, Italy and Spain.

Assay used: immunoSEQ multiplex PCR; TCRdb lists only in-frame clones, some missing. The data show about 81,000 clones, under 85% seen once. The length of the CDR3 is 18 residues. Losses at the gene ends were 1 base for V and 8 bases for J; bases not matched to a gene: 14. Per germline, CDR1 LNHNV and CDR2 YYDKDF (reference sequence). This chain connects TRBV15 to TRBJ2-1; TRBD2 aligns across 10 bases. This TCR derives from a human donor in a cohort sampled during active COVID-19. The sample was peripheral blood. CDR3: CATSRALSGAGGPDEQFF. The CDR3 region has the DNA TGTGCCACCAGCAGAGCCCTCTCTGGAGCGGGGGGGCCGGATGAGCAGTTCTTC.